The text below deals with one T cell receptor beta chain. V was pared by 4 bases and J by 0 bases, with 7 bases of the junction left unmatched. The CDR3 length is 16 residues. Germline loops: CDR1 SGHDT, CDR2 YYEEEE. This record comes from a study of blood T cell repertoires in COVID-19. Across the study: Acute-phase and convalescent COVID-19 samples originated in the United States, Italy and Spain. From T cells, B-cell-depleted T cells, or PBMCs came the material, which was cDNA or gDNA.

Per the authors' pipeline: Reference gene primer amplification yielded estimated nucleated cell counts. Some clones are missing from TCRdb's copy, which holds only in-frame ones; the method was immunoSEQ multiplex PCR. Clonal size and the V and J genes are those of that table, whereas D and trimming came from the DNA. Here the sample spans around 81,000 clones, roughly 86% being singletons. This rearrangement joins TRBV5-6 to TRBJ2-7; 10 nucleotides align to TRBD1. This TCR was sampled from a man aged 70 or older with acute or convalescent COVID-19. The sequenced sample consisted of peripheral blood. The CDR3 DNA follows: TGTGCCAGCAGCCCGATCGGACAGGGGGGCTCCTACGAGCAGTACTTC. Its protein is CASSPIGQGGSYEQYF. Full variable domain (remainder filled in from reference TRBV5-6 and TRBJ2-7): DAGVTQSPTHLIKTRGQQVTLRCSPKSGHDTVSWYQQALGQGPQFIFQYYEEEERQRGNFPDRFSGHQFPNYSSELNVNALLLGDSALYLCASSPIGQGGSYEQYFGPGTRLTVT.